Below are 22 T cell receptor beta chains sequenced from a single sample in a study of human T cells and chemical hapten exposure. Noted time point: patch test 3, about 24 weeks after DPC sensitization. Treatment of the sample: therapeutic diphenylcyclopropenone sensitization with weekly scalp DPC. Researchers extracted total RNA from unfractionated whole blood. TCRdb redid the calling of the RACE reads with MiXCR, one entry per CDR3 protein. The sample includes over 30,000 distinct CDR3 sequences, 8% to 10% of them seen just once. The input for sequencing was whole blood, taken in connection with sensitization to the hapten diphenylcyclopropenone (DPC). These receptors were collected from a man in his forties or fifties with alopecia areata. Some clones in this sample may be carry-over from other donors' samples.

This clonotype has a count of ten or more. V is TRBV6-1 and J is TRBJ2-1, with 7 bases lining up with TRBD2. Germline V gene lookup returns CDR1 MNHNS and CDR2 SASEGT. The CDR3 covers 16 residues. J gave up 6 bases and V 7 bases, and 15 bases lay outside the gene matches. The CDR3 reads CASTEGGSPRGNEQFF. CDR3 nucleotides: TGTGCCAGCACCGAGGGCGGGAGCCCCCGTGGCAATGAGCAGTTCTTC.

There are many counts of this clonotype. The chain combines TRBV27 with TRBJ2-5; tentatively, D is TRBD2 (5 bases). V lost 8 bases, J lost 10 bases, and 17 bases lay in between. Germline assignment: CDR1 MNHEY and CDR2 SMNVEV (reference sequence). The CDR3 spans 12 residues. The CDR3 nucleotides read TGTGCCAGCGGATTAGTTGGCGGGCTCCAGTACTTC. Amino acid sequence: CASGLVGGLQYF.

This clonotype was recorded at least ten times. This sequence joins TRBV5-4 and TRBJ2-3, with 14 bases matching TRBD2. Germline V gene data show CDR1 as SGHNT and CDR2 as YYREEE (reference sequence). The trim removed 4 bases at V and 4 bases at J, leaving 8 bases unmatched. The CDR3 totals 17 residues. CDR3 sequence (DNA): TGTGCCAGCAGCAAAGAGGGACTAGCGGGAGAATCAGATACGCAGTATTTT. As protein: CASSKEGLAGESDTQYF.

The chain is built from TRBV12-5 and TRBJ2-1; no reliable D call. This CDR3 region has 12 residues. Trimming took 0 bases from V and 10 from J, leaving 7 bases between them. Germline CDR1 LGHNT, CDR2 FRNRAP. The CDR3 sequence is CASGLVEGEQFF. CDR3 nucleotide sequence: TGTGCTAGTGGTTTGGTGGAAGGAGAGCAGTTCTTC.

By frequency in the sample, this clonotype is medium-sized. The chain has TRBV29-1 and TRBJ2-1; D is perhaps TRBD1 (6 bases). Trimming shortened V by 7 bases and J by 4 bases, and 14 bases separated the two germline ends. Per the germline V gene, CDR1 is SQVTM and CDR2 is ANQGSEA. CDR3 size: 13 residues. CDR3 in amino acids: CSARGGQYNEQFF. For the CDR3, the DNA is TGCAGCGCTAGAGGGGGTCAGTACAATGAGCAGTTCTTC.

The gene calls are TRBV5-8 and TRBJ2-7; possibly TRBD1 for D (5 bases). Trimming took 9 bases from V and 5 from J, leaving 18 bases between them. This CDR3 spans 13 amino acids. Per the germline V gene, CDR1 is SGHTS and CDR2 is YDEGEE. The CDR3 nucleotides are TGTGCCACCAAGACAGAACCTATCCACGAGCAGTACTTC. Residues: CATKTEPIHEQYF. The variable domain in full, with the rest retrieved from reference TRBV5-8 and TRBJ2-7, is EAGVTQSPTHLIKTRGQQATLRCSPISGHTSVYWYQQALGLGLQFLLWYDEGEERNRGNFPPRFSGRQFPNYSSELNVNALELEDSALYLCATKTEPIHEQYFGPGTRLTVT.

This clonotype was observed at least ten times. The V and J genes are TRBV13 and TRBJ2-2, with TRBD2 matching 8 bases. Per germline, CDR1 PRHDT and CDR2 FYEKMQ (reference sequence). The CDR3 has 16 residues. J was trimmed by 6 bases and V by 5 bases; bases with no gene match: 11. This CDR3 reads CASSPPSGSGAGELFF. CDR3 bases: TGTGCCAGCAGCCCGCCCAGCGGGAGTGGGGCCGGGGAGCTGTTTTTT.

This clonotype was detected many times. The chain joins TRBV3-1 to TRBJ2-3; unclear D gene. The CDR3 runs 12 residues. Trimming removed 1 base at V and 4 bases at J, with 3 bases between. CDR1 is LGHDT, CDR2 YNNKEL, per germline (reference sequence). Here the CDR3 DNA reads TGTGCCAGCAGCCAAGTAGCAGATACGCAGTATTTT. Amino acids: CASSQVADTQYF.

The table lists this clonotype with many counts. J is TRBJ2-2 and V is TRBV7-6; D not resolved. Trimming removed 3 bases from V and 6 bases from J, with 5 bases in between. The V gene's germline CDR1 is SGHVS and CDR2 FNYEAQ. This CDR3 has 12 residues. CDR3 loop: CASSFWAGELFF. The CDR3 coding sequence is TGTGCCAGCAGCTTTTGGGCCGGGGAGCTGTTTTTT.

The V gene is TRBV11-2, the J gene TRBJ2-3; no definite D call. This CDR3 is 11 amino acids long. V lost 5 bases and J lost 5, with 5 bases in between. Looked up from germline, CDR1 is SGHAT and CDR2 is FQNNGV. CDR3 sequence reads: CASSNVDTQYF. The CDR3 DNA reads TGTGCCAGCAGCAACGTAGATACGCAGTATTTT.

The chain links TRBV10-3 to TRBJ2-1, with 7 bases fitting TRBD1. The CDR3 loop spans 13 amino acids. Germline CDR1 is ENHRY and CDR2 is SYGVKD. Trimming cost V 7 bases and J 3 bases; bases outside gene matches: 3. CDR3 bases: TGTGCCATCACCGGGACAGACTACAATGAGCAGTTCTTC. Encoded protein: CAITGTDYNEQFF.

This clonotype has only a few counts. This CDR3 reads CASSTRRGTGLVGANVLTF. The CDR3 region has the DNA TGTGCCAGCAGCACCCGGCGGGGGACAGGGTTGGTTGGGGCCAACGTCCTGACTTTC. The V gene is TRBV7-8, the J gene TRBJ2-6, with TRBD1 matching 9 bases. Germline V gives CDR1 SGHVS, CDR2 FQNEAQ. This CDR3 has 19 residues. Losses at the gene ends were 5 bases for V and 3 bases for J; bases not matched to a gene: 14.

This clonotype occurred a few times. V is TRBV9 and J is TRBJ2-1; the match to TRBD2 covers 10 bases. CDR1 is SGDLS and CDR2 is YYNGEE in the germline V gene. V was pared by 5 bases and J by 1 base, with 9 bases of the junction left unmatched. This CDR3 is built from 17 residues. The CDR3 sequence is CASRDDPAGGSYNEQFF. DNA for the CDR3: TGTGCCAGCAGGGATGATCCAGCGGGAGGGTCCTACAATGAGCAGTTCTTC.

By share, this clonotype ranks as medium-sized (0.01 to 0.1%). CDR3 nucleotide sequence: TGTGCCAGCAGCTTAGTCGGCGGGAGTCCCTCAGATACGCAGTATTTT. This encodes CASSLVGGSPSDTQYF. The J gene is TRBJ2-3, the V gene TRBV11-1, with TRBD2 matching over 7 bases. Germline V lookup: CDR1 SGHAT, CDR2 FQDESV (reference sequence). The ends lost 1 base at V and 4 bases at J; junction bases unmatched: 8. The CDR3 is 16 residues long.

The table lists this clonotype with many counts. The genes are TRBV19 and TRBJ2-1; D call uncertain. CDR3 length: 13 amino acids. V lost 3 bases and J 7 bases, leaving 10 bases between the germline ends. Germline V CDR1 and CDR2: LNHDA, SQIVND (reference sequence). As DNA, the CDR3 is TGTGCCAGTAGTATTGGCCTTCGGAATGAGCAGTTCTTC. This sequence encodes CASSIGLRNEQFF.

This clonotype came up many times. The chain carries TRBV12-3 or TRBV12-4 and TRBJ1-4; tentatively, D is TRBD1 (6 bases). The germline V and J ends were trimmed by 6 bases and 8 bases, with 16 bases remaining between them. The CDR3 consists of 14 residues. The CDR3 DNA is TGTGCCAGCAGCCAACCAACGGGGGCGGAAAAACTGTTTTTT. Translating gives CASSQPTGAEKLFF.

The chain joins TRBV18 to TRBJ2-1; 12 bases map to TRBD1. CDR3 length: 15 amino acids. Per germline, CDR1 KGHSH and CDR2 LQKENI. V was pared by 5 bases and J by 9 bases, with 8 bases of the junction left unmatched. The CDR3 DNA reads TGTGCCAGCTCAACCCGGGACAGGGGGCAGGGTGAGCAGTTCTTC. Its protein is CASSTRDRGQGEQFF.

This clonotype appeared many times. The chain links TRBV28 to TRBJ2-1; D is unclear. Germline CDR1 reads MDHEN; CDR2 reads SYDVKM. V was pared by 1 base and J by 10 bases, with 8 bases between. The CDR3 has 12 amino acids. CDR3: CASSLSVWEQFF. The CDR3 coding sequence is TGTGCCAGCAGTTTATCCGTTTGGGAGCAGTTCTTC. Full variable domain (remainder filled in from reference TRBV28 and TRBJ2-1): DVKVTQSSRYLVKRTGEKVFLECVQDMDHENMFWYRQDPGLGLRLIYFSYDVKMKEKGDIPEGYSVSREKKERFSLILESASTNQTSMYLCASSLSVWEQFFGPGTRLTVL.

CDR3 nucleotides: TGTGCCAGCAGCTTCGGGGGCTACGAGCAGTACTTC. Residues: CASSFGGYEQYF. This sequence joins TRBV11-2 and TRBJ2-7; the D gene is possibly TRBD2 (6 bases). This CDR3 is 12 amino acids long. The ends were cut back, 3 bases at V and 3 bases at J, with 6 bases in the middle. The V gene's germline CDR1 is SGHAT and CDR2 FQNNGV.

This clonotype came up a few times. The V and J genes are TRBV7-9 and TRBJ1-2; no clear D gene. There are 13 residues in the CDR3. CDR1 is SEHNR, CDR2 FQNEAQ, per germline (reference sequence). V was pared by 0 bases and J by 0 bases, with 2 bases between. The CDR3 bases are TGTGCCAGCAGCTTAGCCGCTAACTATGGCTACACCTTC. It yields the protein CASSLAANYGYTF.

This clonotype has a handful of counts. The chain links TRBV6-5 to TRBJ2-3; the D gene is possibly TRBD2 (5 bases). Trimming cost V 2 bases and J 4 bases, with 10 bases left between them. From germline, CDR1 is MNHEY and CDR2 SVGAGI. The CDR3 has 14 residues. The DNA of the CDR3 is TGTGCCAGCAGTTACCGGCTAGCTGCAGATACGCAGTATTTT. Translation: CASSYRLAADTQYF.

The sample holds a few counts of this clonotype. The V gene is TRBV7-2, the J gene TRBJ2-2, with D possibly TRBD1 on 7 matching bases. Trimming removed 5 bases at V and 4 bases at J, with 14 bases between. This CDR3 has 15 amino acids. The germline V gene encodes CDR1 SGHTA and CDR2 FQGNSA. The CDR3 region has the DNA TGTGCCAGCAGCCCAAGACAGGGAGGCACCGGGGAGCTGTTTTTT. It yields the protein CASSPRQGGTGELFF.